This T cell receptor beta chain was retrieved from a study of T cells in localized non-small cell lung cancer. This clone has a single count. Its antigen remains unidentified. The CDR3 has 17 residues. Trimming pared 6 bases from V and 2 bases from J, leaving 19 bases between. Germline V CDR1 and CDR2: MNHEY, SMNVEV (reference sequence). Sequenced by immunoSEQ multiplex PCR; TCRdb stores in-frame clones only, minus some. There are approximately 9,000 clones in the sample; just over 90% occur only once, and about 7% lies in the top ten. Study-wide findings and caveats: Researchers found a median approximately 55 of the top 100 tumor clones in adjacent lung.

This material consisted of peripheral blood, taken before any cancer treatment. This sequence originates from a woman aged 40-69 years with stage I squamous cell lung carcinoma. This chain uses TRBV27 with TRBJ2-2; tentative D call: TRBD2 (7 bases). CDR3 sequence (DNA): TGTGCCAGCAGCCGAGGGGGAGGGACATATAACACCGGGGAGCTGTTTTTT. It translates to CASSRGGGTYNTGELFF.